This TCR beta chain was retrieved from a study of beta chain features in type 1 diabetes. Heparinised blood was drawn once per donor, averaging about 0.11 L. Each population that was sorted was more than 95% pure. The authors reverse transcribed all of the isolated RNA, so sequencing captured expressed TCRB transcripts. TCRdb's table, derived via immunoSEQ multiplex PCR, lists solely in-frame clones and lacks some. The sample records approximately 120,000 clones, 40% being singletons. In regard to this clone: The antigen remains unidentified.

Study results and caveats: Fewer insertions but more deletions were seen at VDJ junctions in type 1 diabetes patients. Naive, central memory and Treg TCRB repertoires appeared more alike in patients than in healthy donors.

The CDR3 length is 13 residues. Germline V lookup: CDR1 LGHNA, CDR2 YNFKEQ. V dropped 1 base and J dropped 7 bases, with 8 bases sitting between them. The V gene is TRBV4-2, the J gene TRBJ1-5; D is ambiguous. The source is a young woman in good health. Source material: stem cell memory CD4+ T cells from blood. Here the CDR3 reads CASSQARGQPQHF. The CDR3 DNA sequence: TGTGCCAGCAGCCAAGCACGGGGACAGCCCCAGCATTTT.